Detailed here is one T cell receptor (beta chain). TCRdb re-called the 5' RACE reads through MiXCR, storing one row per CDR3 protein. This table has fewer than 400,000 distinct CDR3 sequences, 13% appearing once. The data derive from a study of T-cell memory formation after mild COVID-19. The origin of this receptor is a man younger than 30 who had mild COVID-19 (a few samples of this study predate the infection). Cell type and time point are not known. The sequenced material came from PBMCs or a T cell subset sorted from them (not recorded which).

The CDR3 DNA reads as TGTGCCAGCAGCCCCCGTTCCGACGGCTACACCTTC. As protein: CASSPRSDGYTF. This chain uses TRBV7-8 with TRBJ1-2; no clear D. With 5 bases removed from V and 8 bases from J, the gap between germline ends came to 12 bases. Germline V gene lookup returns CDR1 SGHVS and CDR2 FQNEAQ. The CDR3 has 12 residues.